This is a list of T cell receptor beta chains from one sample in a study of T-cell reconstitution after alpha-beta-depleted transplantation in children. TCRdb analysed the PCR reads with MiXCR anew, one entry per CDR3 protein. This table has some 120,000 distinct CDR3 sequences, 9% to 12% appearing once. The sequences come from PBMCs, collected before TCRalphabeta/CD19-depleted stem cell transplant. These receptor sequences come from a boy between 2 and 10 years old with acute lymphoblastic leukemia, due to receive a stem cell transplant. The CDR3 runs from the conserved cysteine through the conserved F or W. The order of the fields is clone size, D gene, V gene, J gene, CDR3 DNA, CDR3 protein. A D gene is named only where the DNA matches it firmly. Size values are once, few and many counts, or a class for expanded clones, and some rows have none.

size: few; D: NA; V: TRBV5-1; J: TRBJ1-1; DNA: TGCGCCAGCAGCCCGGCCCCAGGGGTCACTGAAGCTTTCTTT; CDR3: CASSPAPGVTEAFF
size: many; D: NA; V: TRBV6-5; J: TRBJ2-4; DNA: TGTGCCAGCAGTTACTCGGCCAAAAACATTCAGTACTTC; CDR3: CASSYSAKNIQYF
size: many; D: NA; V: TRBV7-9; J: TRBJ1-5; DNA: TGTGCCAGCAGCTTACCGGGGAGCAATCAGCCCCAGCATTTT; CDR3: CASSLPGSNQPQHF
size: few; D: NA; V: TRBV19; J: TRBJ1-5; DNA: TGTGCCAGTAGTGCGGGACTGGTAAATCAGCCCCAGCATTTT; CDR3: CASSAGLVNQPQHF
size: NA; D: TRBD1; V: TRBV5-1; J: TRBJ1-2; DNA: TGCGCCAGCAGGACAGGGCCGGGGTTCTATGGCTACACCTTC; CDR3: CASRTGPGFYGYTF
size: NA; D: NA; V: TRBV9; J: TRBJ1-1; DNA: TGTGCCAGCAGCGTAGGCGCGACCGGCGGGGACACTGAAGCTTTCTTT; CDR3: CASSVGATGGDTEAFF
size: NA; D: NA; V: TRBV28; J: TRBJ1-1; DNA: TGTGCCAGCAGACTAGACAGGTTCAACACTGAAGCTTTCTTT; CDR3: CASRLDRFNTEAFF
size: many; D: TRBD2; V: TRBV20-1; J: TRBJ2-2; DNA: TGCAGTGCTAGAGGTGGGACTAGGGCCACCGGGGAGCTGTTTTTT; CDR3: CSARGGTRATGELFF
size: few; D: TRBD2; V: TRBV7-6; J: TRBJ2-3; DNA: TGTGCCAGCGGGAGGGGAGATACGCAGTATTTT; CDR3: CASGRGDTQYF
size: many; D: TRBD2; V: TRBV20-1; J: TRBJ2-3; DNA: TGCAGTGCTAAAAGCGGGAGGGCAGATACGCAGTATTTT; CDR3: CSAKSGRADTQYF
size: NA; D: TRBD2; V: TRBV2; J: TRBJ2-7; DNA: TGTGCCAGCAGCGCGCAGGGACTAGCGGGAGACGAGCAGTACTTC; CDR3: CASSAQGLAGDEQYF
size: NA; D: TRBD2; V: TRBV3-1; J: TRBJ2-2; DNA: TGTGCCAGCAGCCAACATACCGGGACTAGCGGTACGAACACCAGGGAGCTGTTTTTT; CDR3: CASSQHTGTSGTNTRELFF
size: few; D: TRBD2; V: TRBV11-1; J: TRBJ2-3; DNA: TGTGCCAGCAGTTCAACGGACGGACTAGCTAAGGATAAAGCAGATACGCAGTATTTT; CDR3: CASSSTDGLAKDKADTQYF
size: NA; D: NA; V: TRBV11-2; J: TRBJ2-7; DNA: TGTGCCAGCAGCTTAGATGGCGACCACTCCTACGAGCAGTACTTC; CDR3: CASSLDGDHSYEQYF
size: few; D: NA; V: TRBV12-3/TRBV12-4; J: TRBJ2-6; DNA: TGTGCCAGCAGTTTTAGGGGCAGGGGCCTTGTGGGGGCCAACGTCCTGACTTTC; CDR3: CASSFRGRGLVGANVLTF
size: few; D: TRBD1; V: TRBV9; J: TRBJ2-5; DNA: TGTGCCAGCAGTCCCAGGGGGCATGTAATGGAGACCCAGTACTTC; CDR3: CASSPRGHVMETQYF
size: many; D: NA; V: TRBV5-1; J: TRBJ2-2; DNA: TGCGCCAGCAGCTTGGCCGCAGGGCCGAACACCGGGGAGCTGTTTTTT; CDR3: CASSLAAGPNTGELFF
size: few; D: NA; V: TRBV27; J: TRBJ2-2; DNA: TGTGCCAGCAGTTTCAGGGTTCCCACCGGGGAGCTGTTTTTT; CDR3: CASSFRVPTGELFF
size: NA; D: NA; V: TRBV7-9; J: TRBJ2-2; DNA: TGTGCCTCTAGCGGTGGACAGACGTCCGGGGAGCTGTTTTTT; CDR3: CASSGGQTSGELFF
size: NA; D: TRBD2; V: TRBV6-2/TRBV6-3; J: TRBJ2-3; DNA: TGTGCCAGCAGTGTTGGGACTAGCCCCACAGATACGCAGTATTTT; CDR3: CASSVGTSPTDTQYF
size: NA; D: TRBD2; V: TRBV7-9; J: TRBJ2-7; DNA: TGTGCCAGCAGCTTGGAGACTAGCGGGAGTTCCTACGAGCAGTACTTC; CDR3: CASSLETSGSSYEQYF
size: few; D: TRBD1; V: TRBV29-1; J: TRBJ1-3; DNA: TGCAGCGTTCAGGGGGCTGGAAACACCATATATTTT; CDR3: CSVQGAGNTIYF
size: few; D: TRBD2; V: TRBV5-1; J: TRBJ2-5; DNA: TGCGCCAGCAGCCCCGGTGGGGAGGGGCGCTGGGAGACCCAGTACTTC; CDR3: CASSPGGEGRWETQYF
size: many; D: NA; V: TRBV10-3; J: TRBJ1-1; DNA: TGTGCCATTGAACAGGAGCCGAACACTGAAGCTTTCTTT; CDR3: CAIEQEPNTEAFF
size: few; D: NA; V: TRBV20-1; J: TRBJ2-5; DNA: TGCAGTGCTAGCAGGCAGCAAGAGACCCAGTACTTC; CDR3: CSASRQQETQYF
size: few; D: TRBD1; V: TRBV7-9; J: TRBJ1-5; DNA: TGTGCCAGCGGGGACAGGGACAATCAGCCCCAGCATTTT; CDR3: CASGDRDNQPQHF
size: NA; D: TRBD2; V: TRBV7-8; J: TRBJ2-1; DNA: TGTGCCAGCAGCTTACTAGCGGGACTAACGAGCTCCTACAATGAGCAGTTCTTC; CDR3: CASSLLAGLTSSYNEQFF